The 14 T cell receptor beta chains given below trace back to one sample, sequenced in a study of T cell responses to AZD1222 COVID-19 vaccine. The protocol was immunoSEQ multiplex PCR, while the TCRdb copy is restricted to in-frame clones and leaves out a portion. The sample yields around 84,000 clones, more than 70% seen once. The input for sequencing was peripheral blood, taken on day 0 of AZD1222 vaccination. These receptors all come from an adult in good health.

This sequence joins TRBV7-9 and TRBJ1-2; 11 nucleotides match TRBD1. Trimming took 5 bases from V and 9 from J; bases not matched to a gene: 14. This CDR3 has 16 residues. Germline V gives CDR1 SEHNR, CDR2 FQNEAQ (reference sequence). DNA of the CDR3: TGTGCCAGCAGCCCAGGACAGGGGGCAGGCTCGGAGAGCTACACCTTC. This gives the protein CASSPGQGAGSESYTF.

The chain joins TRBV7-9 to TRBJ1-3, with D possibly matching TRBD1 (6 bases). The CDR3 loop spans 16 amino acids. Between the trimmed V and J ends, which lost 0 bases and 2 bases, there was a span of 11 bases. Germline V gene lookup returns CDR1 SEHNR and CDR2 FQNEAQ (reference sequence). The CDR3 sequence is CASSLAPPGAGNTIYF. In DNA, the CDR3 is TGTGCCAGCAGCTTAGCCCCCCCAGGGGCTGGAAACACCATATATTTT.

This clone was observed a handful of times. The rearrangement joins TRBV19 to TRBJ2-2, with 10 positions matching TRBD1. Germline V lookup: CDR1 LNHDA, CDR2 SQIVND (reference sequence). The CDR3 runs to 15 residues. V dropped 8 bases and J dropped 7; count of bases not matched to a gene: 10. CDR3 loop: CASLSGTGASGELFF. The CDR3 coding sequence is TGTGCCAGTCTATCGGGGACAGGGGCGAGCGGGGAGCTGTTTTTT.

The chain couples TRBV24-1 to TRBJ2-6; tentative D call: TRBD2 (6 bases). CDR3 length: 14 amino acids. Germline V gene data show CDR1 as KGHDR and CDR2 as SFDVKD. The V end lost 5 bases, the J end lost 2 bases, and 6 bases lay between the germline ends. The CDR3 sequence: CATSAGAGANVLTF. CDR3 DNA: TGTGCCACCAGTGCGGGGGCTGGGGCCAACGTCCTGACTTTC.

The rearrangement links TRBV5-5 to TRBJ2-1; TRBD2 agrees at 14 bases. The CDR3 covers 16 residues. The J segment lost 4 bases and the V segment lost 4 bases, leaving 4 bases of the junction unmatched. Germline-derived CDR1 and CDR2 are SGHKS and YYEKEE (reference sequence). CDR3 coding DNA: TGTGCCAGCAGCCCTCGGACTAGCGGGGGGTACAATGAGCAGTTCTTC. Protein sequence: CASSPRTSGGYNEQFF.

This chain uses TRBV7-9 with TRBJ1-1; no clear D gene. The V gene's germline CDR1 is SEHNR and CDR2 FQNEAQ (reference sequence). This CDR3 spans 11 amino acids. Trimming shortened V by 8 bases and J by 5 bases, and 9 bases separated the two germline ends. CDR3 loop: CASAIGTEAFF. The CDR3, as DNA: TGTGCCAGCGCTATAGGGACTGAAGCTTTCTTT.

The chain is built from TRBV27 and TRBJ2-5; no firm D call. V lost 4 bases and J lost 4, with 16 bases in between. Germline values: CDR1 MNHEY, CDR2 SMNVEV (reference sequence). The CDR3 spans 15 residues. The DNA of the CDR3 is TGTGCCAGCAGTTCCGGGCCATCTCTCCCAGAGACCCAGTACTTC. Its translation is CASSSGPSLPETQYF.

J is TRBJ1-5 and V is TRBV2, with a possible D match to TRBD1 (5 bases). The CDR3 has 14 residues. The germline CDR1 and CDR2 sequences are SNHLY and FYNNEI. V shed 7 bases and J shed 10 bases, with 20 bases lying between them. The CDR3 bases are TGTGCCAGCATCCGAAGTCCGGGACTTGAACCCCAGCATTTT. This codes for CASIRSPGLEPQHF.

This rearrangement joins TRBV27 to TRBJ1-2; 7 bases align to TRBD1. With 4 bases clipped from V and 1 base from J, the junction kept 6 bases outside the gene matches. The germline gives CDR1 MNHEY, CDR2 SMNVEV (reference sequence). CDR3 size: 15 residues. This chain's CDR3 is CASSSIQGFNYGYTF. DNA of the CDR3: TGTGCCAGCAGTTCGATACAGGGGTTTAACTATGGCTACACCTTC.

V gene TRBV5-4 combines with J gene TRBJ2-7; D might be TRBD1 (5 bases). Trimming removed 5 bases from V and 3 bases from J, with 18 bases in between. In germline, CDR1 is SGHNT, CDR2 YYREEE (reference sequence). The CDR3 contains 15 residues. CDR3 nucleotide sequence: TGTGCCAGCAGGGGCCCCGACAGTTTAATCTACGAGCAGTACTTC. It is translated as CASRGPDSLIYEQYF.

This clone has only one observation. The chain combines TRBV7-2 with TRBJ1-1, with no clear D. Deletions cut 4 bases from V and 13 bases from J, with 31 bases between. The CDR3 is 17 amino acids. The germline V gene has CDR1 SGHTA and CDR2 FQGNSA. Here the CDR3 DNA reads TGTGCCAGCAGCTCATTACCACTGAACGGCTTAGCCTGGAGTGGTTTCTTT. Its translation: CASSSLPLNGLAWSGFF. The full variable domain, rest sourced from reference TRBV7-2 and TRBJ1-1, is GAGVSQSPSNKVTEKGKDVELRCDPISGHTALYWYRQSLGQGLEFLIYFQGNSAPDKSGLPSDRFSAERTGGSVSTLTIQRTQQEDSAVYLCASSSLPLNGLAWSGFFGQGTRLTVV.

This chain uses TRBV5-4 with TRBJ2-7; D might be TRBD1 or TRBD2, each matching 5 bases. The germline V gene has CDR1 SGHNT and CDR2 YYREEE (reference sequence). Trimming stripped 7 bases from V and 6 bases from J, with 20 bases between. The CDR3 has 14 residues. The CDR3 region is CASREGQRWGEQYF. CDR3 DNA sequence: TGTGCCAGCCGCGAGGGGCAGCGGTGGGGCGAGCAGTACTTC.

V and J are TRBV9 and TRBJ2-7, with D possibly matching TRBD1 (6 bases). Trimming shortened V by 0 bases and J by 7 bases, and 14 bases separated the two germline ends. The CDR3 is 14 amino acids. Germline loops: CDR1 SGDLS, CDR2 YYNGEE. The CDR3 loop is CASSVGQGKHEQYF. The DNA for the CDR3 is TGTGCCAGCAGCGTAGGGCAGGGGAAACATGAGCAGTACTTC.

The chain combines TRBV5-4 with TRBJ1-1, with TRBD1 as a possible D gene (6 bases). In germline, CDR1 is SGHNT, CDR2 YYREEE (reference sequence). The CDR3 has 15 residues. Trimming took 1 base from V and 6 from J, leaving 16 bases between them. The CDR3, as DNA: TGTGCCAGCAGCTTGAGGGGGGGCTTGGTCGCTGAAGCTTTCTTT. Protein sequence: CASSLRGGLVAEAFF.